These 9 T cell receptor beta chains originate from one sample sequenced in a study of blood T cell repertoires in COVID-19. Sequencing used immunoSEQ multiplex PCR; TCRdb keeps in-frame clones, though not all of them. The data show under 170,000 clones, with 86% seen just once and less than 3.5% held by the top ten. The sample was peripheral blood. These receptors all come from an older man with acute or convalescent COVID-19.

A few counts support this clone. The CDR3 region is CASSLLGAQETQYF. CDR3 DNA: TGTGCCAGCAGCTTGTTAGGGGCCCAAGAGACCCAGTACTTC. The rearrangement joins TRBV5-4 to TRBJ2-5; D perhaps matches TRBD1 (5 bases). The CDR3 has 14 residues. Germline V gene lookup returns CDR1 SGHNT and CDR2 YYREEE (reference sequence). The germline V and J ends were trimmed by 1 base and 1 base, with 8 bases remaining between them.

The count of this clone is one. In DNA, the CDR3 is TGTGCCAGCAGCCGGCTACGAGCGGGAGGGCCGAAAGGTGAGCAGTTCTTC. This gives the protein CASSRLRAGGPKGEQFF. The rearrangement uses TRBV3-1 (or the pseudogene TRBV3-2) and TRBJ2-1; 10 bases fit TRBD2. Per the germline V gene, CDR1 is LGHDT and CDR2 is YNNKEL (reference sequence). CDR3 length: 17 amino acids. J lost 9 bases, V lost 4 bases, and 15 bases had no gene match.

The chain couples TRBV18 to TRBJ2-7, with D perhaps TRBD1 (6 bases). The CDR3 length is 15 residues. Germline assignment: CDR1 KGHSH and CDR2 LQKENI. V lost 3 bases and J lost 7, with 19 bases in between. The CDR3, as DNA: TGTGCCAGCTCACCGGGGGAACAGGGTCGTGGGGAGCAGTACTTC. It is translated as CASSPGEQGRGEQYF.

The V and J genes are TRBV19 and TRBJ1-2; D is unresolved. Trimming removed 5 bases at V and 5 bases at J, with 6 bases between. The CDR3 spans 11 residues. Germline loops: CDR1 LNHDA, CDR2 SQIVND (reference sequence). DNA of the CDR3: TGTGCCAGTAGTTCGGGGTATGGCTACACCTTC. Protein: CASSSGYGYTF.

The J gene is TRBJ2-7, the V gene TRBV13, with 8 bases matching TRBD1. The CDR3 sequence is 14 residues long. After removal of 5 bases from V and 2 bases from J, the junction contained 5 bases not matched to a gene. CDR1 is PRHDT and CDR2 is FYEKMQ in the germline V gene (reference sequence). The chain's CDR3 is CASSPPDRAYEQYF. CDR3 nucleotides: TGTGCCAGCAGCCCACCGGACAGGGCCTACGAGCAGTACTTC.

This clone was seen only a few times. This chain joins TRBV9 and TRBJ2-2; possible D gene TRBD1, 6 bases. The CDR3 is 15 amino acids. V was shortened by 2 bases and J by 1 base, with 9 bases between the two germline ends. CDR1 SGDLS and CDR2 YYNGEE come from the germline V gene. CDR3 nucleotide sequence: TGTGCCAGCAGCGTGGGACACCTGAACACCGGGGAGCTGTTTTTT. This translates into CASSVGHLNTGELFF.

The CDR3 DNA follows: TGTGCCAGCAGCTCGGGACTTAACTCCTACAATGAGCAGTTCTTC. It translates to CASSSGLNSYNEQFF. J is TRBJ2-1 and V is TRBV7-9; D perhaps matches TRBD2 (6 bases). V lost 4 bases and J lost 0, with 10 bases in between. The CDR3 is made up of 15 amino acids. The germline V gene has CDR1 SEHNR and CDR2 FQNEAQ (reference sequence).

Only a few counts were recorded for this clone. V is TRBV4-3 and J is TRBJ2-7; a weak D match, TRBD2 (5 bases). Germline V lookup: CDR1 LGHNA, CDR2 YSLEER. Trimming removed 0 bases from V and 7 bases from J, with 16 bases in between. The CDR3 runs 15 residues. The CDR3 reads CASSQDRGGISEQYF. CDR3 bases: TGCGCCAGCAGCCAAGACCGGGGTGGGATTTCAGAGCAGTACTTC.

This chain joins TRBV9 and TRBJ2-3, with D perhaps matching TRBD2 (5 bases). CDR3 length: 14 amino acids. Germline V gene lookup returns CDR1 SGDLS and CDR2 YYNGEE. V lost 4 bases and J 4 bases, leaving 13 bases between the germline ends. DNA for the CDR3: TGTGCCAGCAGCCTTGGAGGCGGGCCAGATACGCAGTATTTT. Protein: CASSLGGGPDTQYF.